This T cell receptor (beta chain) was obtained from a study of technical replicates of blood from several donors. Clones were read by immunoSEQ multiplex PCR, and TCRdb kept only the in-frame ones, dropping some. Here the sample spans about 85,000 clones, about 94% being singletons. Per the germline V gene, CDR1 is SGHDN and CDR2 is FVKESK. Trimming took 4 bases from V and 11 from J, leaving 12 bases between them. This CDR3 is 12 amino acids long. V is TRBV14 and J is TRBJ2-1; D is possibly TRBD2 (6 bases). Specimen: T cells isolated from PBMCs. The sequence derives from a human donor in good health. DNA of the CDR3: TGTGCCAGCAGCCTTTCCGGGACTCAGCAGTTCTTC. Translation gives CASSLSGTQQFF.